Following are 17 T cell receptor beta chains from one sample sequenced in a study of T cell responses to AZD1222 COVID-19 vaccine. Using immunoSEQ multiplex PCR, the repertoire was profiled, and TCRdb retains in-frame clones only, with some absent. The sample lists 98,000 or so clones, over 75% occurring once. Sequenced material: peripheral blood, taken on day 0 of AZD1222 vaccination. Source of these receptors: an adult in good health.

The chain couples TRBV4-2 to TRBJ2-5; unclear D gene. V lost 1 base to trimming and J lost 5 bases, with 8 bases between them. This CDR3 comprises 13 residues. Germline assignment: CDR1 LGHNA and CDR2 YNFKEQ. CDR3 sequence (DNA): TGTGCCAGCAGCCAAGCCAGTATGGAGACCCAGTACTTC. Protein product: CASSQASMETQYF.

J is TRBJ1-5 and V is TRBV28; possible D gene TRBD1, 5 bases. Deletions cut 8 bases from V and 3 bases from J, with 14 bases between. The CDR3 spans 14 residues. CDR1 and CDR2 from the germline V gene are MDHEN and SYDVKM. CDR3 amino acids: CASVPGTTNQPQHF. The CDR3 bases are TGTGCCAGCGTCCCCGGGACCACCAATCAGCCCCAGCATTTT.

The rearrangement joins TRBV6-6 to TRBJ2-3; D is possibly TRBD2 (6 bases). CDR3 length: 15 amino acids. Germline assignment: CDR1 MNHNY and CDR2 SVGAGI (reference sequence). V was clipped by 2 bases and J by 3 bases, with 12 bases between them. CDR3 sequence reads: CASSYRGFTTDTQYF. CDR3 DNA: TGTGCCAGCAGTTACCGGGGGTTCACTACAGATACGCAGTATTTT.

The rearrangement links TRBV6-2 or TRBV6-3 to TRBJ1-2; no firm D call. The V gene lost 6 bases and the J gene lost 4 bases, with 15 bases spanning the gap. Looked up from germline, CDR1 is MNHEY and CDR2 is SVGEGT. The CDR3 runs 14 residues. Written as DNA, the CDR3 is TGTGCCAGCAGCCATGACCTGAATGCCTATGGCTACACCTTC. This translates into CASSHDLNAYGYTF.

The rearrangement joins TRBV3-1 (or the pseudogene TRBV3-2) to TRBJ2-5; TRBD2 agrees at 8 bases. The CDR3 contains 15 residues. The trim removed 1 base at V and 5 bases at J, leaving 6 bases unmatched. The germline gives CDR1 LGHDT, CDR2 YNNKEL (reference sequence). CDR3 region: CASSQGSGGWETQYF. The CDR3, as DNA: TGTGCCAGCAGCCAAGGCAGCGGGGGATGGGAGACCCAGTACTTC.

This chain joins TRBV7-3 and TRBJ2-1; D is possibly TRBD2 (6 bases). The CDR3 runs to 14 residues. Trimming left V 4 bases short and J 5 bases short, with 12 bases between. CDR1 and CDR2 from the germline V gene are SGHTA and FQGTGA. The CDR3 protein is CASSSSGENNEQFF. The CDR3 coding sequence is TGTGCCAGCAGCTCCTCGGGAGAGAACAATGAGCAGTTCTTC.

The V and J genes are TRBV6-2 or TRBV6-3 and TRBJ1-5, with D perhaps matching TRBD1 (5 bases). This CDR3 is built from 14 residues. V was clipped by 5 bases and J by 4 bases, with 12 bases between them. Germline V lookup: CDR1 MNHEY, CDR2 SVGEGT. The chain's CDR3 is CASSAARENQPQHF. CDR3 DNA: TGTGCCAGCAGTGCGGCCAGGGAGAATCAGCCCCAGCATTTT.

The V gene is TRBV7-2, the J gene TRBJ2-7, with a weak D call TRBD2 (5 bases). Germline loops: CDR1 SGHTA, CDR2 FQGNSA. The CDR3 is 13 residues long. Trimming pared 2 bases from V and 1 base from J, leaving 6 bases between. Here the CDR3 DNA reads TGTGCCAGCAGCTTACGGGAATCCTACGAGCAGTACTTC. It yields the protein CASSLRESYEQYF.

This sequence joins TRBV20-1 and TRBJ2-5; 9 nucleotides agree with TRBD1. The CDR3 is 13 amino acids. Germline assignment: CDR1 DFQATT and CDR2 SNEGSKA (reference sequence). V was clipped by 3 bases and J by 5 bases; unmatched bases: 4. The CDR3 here is CSASTGGDETQYF. CDR3 nucleotides: TGCAGTGCTAGTACAGGGGGCGATGAGACCCAGTACTTC.

In its sample, this clone was seen a few times. V is TRBV11-2 and J is TRBJ2-7; maybe TRBD1 (5 bases). The V and J ends lost 3 bases and 3 bases respectively, with 9 bases between them. CDR1 and CDR2 from the germline V gene are SGHAT and FQNNGV. The length of the CDR3 is 13 residues. For the CDR3, the DNA is TGTGCCAGCAGCTTTTCAGGGAACTACGAGCAGTACTTC. This encodes CASSFSGNYEQYF.

CDR3 protein: CASTQGVPSPLHF. The CDR3 DNA sequence: TGTGCCAGCACCCAAGGGGTACCCTCACCCCTCCACTTT. The chain uses TRBV6-5 and TRBJ1-6, with a possible D match to TRBD1 (5 bases). V lost 7 bases and J 10 bases, leaving 14 bases between the germline ends. The CDR3 spans 13 residues. Looked up from germline, CDR1 is MNHEY and CDR2 is SVGAGI.

The V gene is TRBV11-1, the J gene TRBJ2-5, with 9 bases matching TRBD2. J gave up 4 bases and V 5 bases, and 5 bases lay outside the gene matches. This CDR3 is built from 14 residues. Germline V lookup: CDR1 SGHAT, CDR2 FQDESV (reference sequence). This chain's CDR3 is CASSPGLALETQYF. DNA for the CDR3: TGTGCCAGCAGCCCCGGACTAGCGCTAGAGACCCAGTACTTC. Complete variable domain (other parts from reference TRBV11-1 and TRBJ2-5): EAEVAQSPRYKITEKSQAVAFWCDPISGHATLYWYRQILGQGPELLVQFQDESVVDDSQLPKDRFSAERLKGVDSTLKIQPAELGDSAMYLCASSPGLALETQYFGPGTRLLVL.

The chain employs TRBV10-1 and TRBJ2-3; D may be TRBD2 (5 bases). Trimming took off 6 bases at V and 2 bases at J, with 9 bases between the two ends. Germline CDR1 is WNHNN and CDR2 is SYGVQD (reference sequence). The CDR3 is made up of 13 amino acids. The CDR3 here is CASSQRNTDTQYF. The CDR3 nucleotides read TGCGCCAGCAGCCAGCGGAACACAGATACGCAGTATTTT.

The chain has TRBV5-1 and TRBJ1-1, with TRBD1 identical over 7 bases. The CDR3 runs 15 residues. Germline CDR1 reads SGHRS; CDR2 reads YFSETQ. The V and J ends lost 0 bases and 2 bases, in that order; junction bases with no gene match: 4. CDR3: CASSLETGRNTEAFF. In DNA, the CDR3 is TGCGCCAGCAGCTTGGAGACAGGGAGAAACACTGAAGCTTTCTTT.

The chain uses TRBV6-5 and TRBJ2-7; TRBD1 matches 10 bases. The CDR3 runs 16 residues. Losses at the gene ends were 4 bases for V and 0 bases for J; bases not matched to a gene: 6. Germline-derived CDR1 and CDR2 are MNHEY and SVGAGI. The CDR3 DNA follows: TGTGCCAGCAGTTCGGGAGGGACAGGGGACTCCTACGAGCAGTACTTC. Amino acid sequence: CASSSGGTGDSYEQYF.

In its sample, this clone was seen a few times. The chain uses TRBV5-1 and TRBJ1-1; D ambiguous. The CDR3 is 14 amino acids. The V end was cut by 4 bases, the J end by 0 bases, with 10 bases between. Germline V gene lookup returns CDR1 SGHRS and CDR2 YFSETQ. CDR3 DNA sequence: TGCGCCAGCAGCGAGCAATTCATGAACACTGAAGCTTTCTTT. Encoded protein: CASSEQFMNTEAFF.

The chain carries TRBV7-9 and TRBJ1-2; D unresolved. V dropped 5 bases and J dropped 8 bases, with 15 bases sitting between them. The CDR3 covers 13 residues. The germline V gene encodes CDR1 SEHNR and CDR2 FQNEAQ (reference sequence). In DNA, the CDR3 is TGTGCCAGCAGCGGCCGGGGAACTGTGGGCTACACCTTC. It yields the protein CASSGRGTVGYTF.